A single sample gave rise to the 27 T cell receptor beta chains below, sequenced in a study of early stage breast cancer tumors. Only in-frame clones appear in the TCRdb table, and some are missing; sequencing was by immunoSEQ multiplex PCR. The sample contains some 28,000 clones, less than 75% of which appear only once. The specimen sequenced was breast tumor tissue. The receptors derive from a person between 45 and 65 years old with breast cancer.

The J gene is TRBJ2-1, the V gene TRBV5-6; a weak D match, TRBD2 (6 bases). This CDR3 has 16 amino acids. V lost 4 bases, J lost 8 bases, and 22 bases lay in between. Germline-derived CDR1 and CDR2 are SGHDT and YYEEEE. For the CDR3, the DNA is TGTGCCAGCAGCCAGGCGACACGGGACTCCCTTTATGAGCAGTTCTTC. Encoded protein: CASSQATRDSLYEQFF.

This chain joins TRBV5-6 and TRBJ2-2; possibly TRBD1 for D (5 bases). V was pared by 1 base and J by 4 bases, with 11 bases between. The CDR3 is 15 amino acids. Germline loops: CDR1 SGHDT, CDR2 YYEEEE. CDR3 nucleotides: TGTGCCAGCAGCTTGTTCGGGCAGGGCACCGGGGAGCTGTTTTTT. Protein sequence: CASSLFGQGTGELFF.

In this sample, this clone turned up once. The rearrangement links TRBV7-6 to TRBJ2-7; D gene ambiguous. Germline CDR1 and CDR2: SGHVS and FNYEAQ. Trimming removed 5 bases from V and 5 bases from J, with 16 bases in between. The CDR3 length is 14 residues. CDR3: CASSQSHSSNEQYF. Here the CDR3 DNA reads TGTGCCAGCAGCCAATCACATAGTTCCAACGAGCAGTACTTC.

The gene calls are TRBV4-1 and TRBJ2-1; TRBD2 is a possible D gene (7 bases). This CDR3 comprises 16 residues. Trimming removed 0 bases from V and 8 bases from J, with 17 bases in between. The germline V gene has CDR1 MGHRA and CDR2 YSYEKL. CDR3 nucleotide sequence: TGCGCCAGCAGCCAAGATCCAGCGGGAAACAGGGATGAGCAGTTCTTC. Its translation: CASSQDPAGNRDEQFF.

The CDR3 nucleotides read TGTGCCAGTAGTAAGACAGTCCGGGAGACCCAGTACTTC. Translating it yields CASSKTVRETQYF. The V call is TRBV19, the J call TRBJ2-5; maybe TRBD1 (5 bases). There are 13 residues in the CDR3. CDR1 is LNHDA, CDR2 SQIVND, per germline (reference sequence). Trimming pared 4 bases from V and 5 bases from J, leaving 11 bases between.

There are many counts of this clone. The CDR3 DNA reads as TGTGCCAGCTCACCACCGGGCCAAGGGAGGAGCAATCAGCCCCAGCATTTT. Its translation is CASSPPGQGRSNQPQHF. The chain joins TRBV18 to TRBJ1-5, with D hard to call. The ends were cut back, 0 bases at V and 1 base at J, with 13 bases in the middle. CDR1 and CDR2 (germline): KGHSH, LQKENI. The length of the CDR3 is 17 residues.

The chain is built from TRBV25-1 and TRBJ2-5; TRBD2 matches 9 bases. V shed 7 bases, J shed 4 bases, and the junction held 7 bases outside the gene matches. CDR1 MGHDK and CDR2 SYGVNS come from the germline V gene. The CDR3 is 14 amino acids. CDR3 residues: CASTAGGRAETQYF. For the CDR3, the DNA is TGTGCCAGCACGGCGGGAGGGCGGGCAGAGACCCAGTACTTC. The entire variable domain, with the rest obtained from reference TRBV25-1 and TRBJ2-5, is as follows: EADIYQTPRYLVIGTGKKITLECSQTMGHDKMYWYQQDPGMELHLIHYSYGVNSTEKGDLSSESTVSRIRTEHFPLTLESARPSHTSQYLCASTAGGRAETQYFGPGTRLLVL.

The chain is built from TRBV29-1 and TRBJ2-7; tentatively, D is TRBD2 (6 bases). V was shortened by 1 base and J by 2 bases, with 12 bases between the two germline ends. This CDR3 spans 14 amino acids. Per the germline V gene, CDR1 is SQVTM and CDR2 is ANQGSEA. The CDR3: CSVEVGTSPYEQYF. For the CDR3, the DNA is TGCAGCGTTGAAGTGGGGACTTCTCCCTACGAGCAGTACTTC.

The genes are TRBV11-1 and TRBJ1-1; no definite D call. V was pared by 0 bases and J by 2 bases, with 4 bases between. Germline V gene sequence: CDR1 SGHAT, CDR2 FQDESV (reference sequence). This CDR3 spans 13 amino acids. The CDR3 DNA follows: TGTGCCAGCAGCTTAGCGGGAAACACTGAAGCTTTCTTT. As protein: CASSLAGNTEAFF. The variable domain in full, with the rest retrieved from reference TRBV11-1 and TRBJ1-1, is EAEVAQSPRYKITEKSQAVAFWCDPISGHATLYWYRQILGQGPELLVQFQDESVVDDSQLPKDRFSAERLKGVDSTLKIQPAELGDSAMYLCASSLAGNTEAFFGQGTRLTVV.

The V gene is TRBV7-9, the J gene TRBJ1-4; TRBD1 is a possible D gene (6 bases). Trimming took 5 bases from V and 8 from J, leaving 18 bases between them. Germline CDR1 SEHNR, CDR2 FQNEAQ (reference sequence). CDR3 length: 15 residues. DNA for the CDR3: TGTGCCAGCAGCCTGCCCGGGACACGGGGAGAAAAACTGTTTTTT. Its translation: CASSLPGTRGEKLFF.

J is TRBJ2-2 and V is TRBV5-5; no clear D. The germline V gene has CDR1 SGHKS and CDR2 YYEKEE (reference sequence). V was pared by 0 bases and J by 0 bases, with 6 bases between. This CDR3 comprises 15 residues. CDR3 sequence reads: CASSLESANTGELFF. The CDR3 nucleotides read TGTGCCAGCAGCTTGGAGAGCGCGAACACCGGGGAGCTGTTTTTT.

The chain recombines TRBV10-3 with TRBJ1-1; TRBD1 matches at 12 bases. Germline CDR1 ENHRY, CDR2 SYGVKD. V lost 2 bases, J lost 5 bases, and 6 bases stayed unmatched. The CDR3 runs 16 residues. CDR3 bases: TGTGCCATCAGTGAGGGGACAGGGGGCGCGAGGACTGAAGCTTTCTTT. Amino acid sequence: CAISEGTGGARTEAFF.

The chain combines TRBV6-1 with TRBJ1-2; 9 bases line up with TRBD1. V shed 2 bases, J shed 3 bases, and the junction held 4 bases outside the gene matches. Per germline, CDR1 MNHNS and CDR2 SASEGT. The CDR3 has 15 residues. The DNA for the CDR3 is TGTGCCAGCAGTGAAACCTGGACAGGGGACTATGGCTACACCTTC. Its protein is CASSETWTGDYGYTF.

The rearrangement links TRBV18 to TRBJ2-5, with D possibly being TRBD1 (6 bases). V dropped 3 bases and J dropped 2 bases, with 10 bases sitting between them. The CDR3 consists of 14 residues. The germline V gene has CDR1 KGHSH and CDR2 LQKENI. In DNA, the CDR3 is TGTGCCAGCTCACCGGGGGCGTCTCAAGAGACCCAGTACTTC. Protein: CASSPGASQETQYF.

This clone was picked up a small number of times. The CDR3, as DNA: TGCGCCAGCAGCCAAGGCTGGGACTCCCAAGAGACCCAGTACTTC. Protein product: CASSQGWDSQETQYF. The chain joins TRBV4-3 to TRBJ2-5; a possible D gene is TRBD2 (6 bases). The CDR3 spans 15 residues. Trimming shortened V by 1 base and J by 1 base, and 10 bases separated the two germline ends. Germline-derived CDR1 and CDR2 are LGHNA and YSLEER.

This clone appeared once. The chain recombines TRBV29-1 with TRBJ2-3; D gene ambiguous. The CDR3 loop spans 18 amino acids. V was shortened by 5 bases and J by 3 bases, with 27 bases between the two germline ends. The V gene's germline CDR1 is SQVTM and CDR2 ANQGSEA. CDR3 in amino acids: CSVYSLGSSGERTDTQYF. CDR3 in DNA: TGCAGCGTTTACTCCCTGGGCTCGTCCGGAGAAAGGACAGATACGCAGTATTTT.

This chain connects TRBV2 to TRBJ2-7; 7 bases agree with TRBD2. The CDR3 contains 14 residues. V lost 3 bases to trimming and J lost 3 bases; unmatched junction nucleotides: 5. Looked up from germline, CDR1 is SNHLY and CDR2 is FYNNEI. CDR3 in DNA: TGTGCCAGCAGTGATCGCGGGAGAGGCTACGAGCAGTACTTC. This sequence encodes CASSDRGRGYEQYF.

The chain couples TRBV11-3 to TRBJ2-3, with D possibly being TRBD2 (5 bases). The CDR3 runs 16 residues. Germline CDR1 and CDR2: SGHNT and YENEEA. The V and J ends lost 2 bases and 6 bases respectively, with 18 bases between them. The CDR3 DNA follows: TGTGCCAGCAGCTTATCGGTGGGAGCGGTTTGGGATACGCAGTATTTT. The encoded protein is CASSLSVGAVWDTQYF.

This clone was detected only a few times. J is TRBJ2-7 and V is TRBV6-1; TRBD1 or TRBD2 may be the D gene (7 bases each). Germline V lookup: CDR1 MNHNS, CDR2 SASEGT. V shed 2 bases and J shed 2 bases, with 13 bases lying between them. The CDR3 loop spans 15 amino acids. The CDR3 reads CASSELQGGTYEQYF. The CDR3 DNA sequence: TGTGCCAGCAGTGAACTCCAGGGGGGGACCTACGAGCAGTACTTC.

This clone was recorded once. In DNA form, the CDR3 reads TGTGCCAGCAGCGCCACCGAGCGAGGGGGGCGCGGTACTGGGGCCAACGTCCTGACTTTC. Encoded protein: CASSATERGGRGTGANVLTF. The J gene is TRBJ2-6, the V gene TRBV9, with D tentatively TRBD1 or TRBD2 (6 bases each). Germline-derived CDR1 and CDR2 are SGDLS and YYNGEE. CDR3 length equals 20 residues. V shed 3 bases and J shed 2 bases, with 24 bases lying between them.

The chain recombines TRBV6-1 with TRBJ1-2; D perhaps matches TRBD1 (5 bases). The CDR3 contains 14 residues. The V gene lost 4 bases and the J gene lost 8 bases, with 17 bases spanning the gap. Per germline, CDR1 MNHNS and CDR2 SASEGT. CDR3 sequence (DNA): TGTGCCAGCAGTGTTGCCAGGGCAATGGAGGGCTACACCTTC. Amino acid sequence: CASSVARAMEGYTF.

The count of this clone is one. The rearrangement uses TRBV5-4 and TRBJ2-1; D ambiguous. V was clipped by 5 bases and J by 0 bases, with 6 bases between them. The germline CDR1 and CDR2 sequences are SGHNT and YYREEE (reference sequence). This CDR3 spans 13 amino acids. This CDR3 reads CASRQSSYNEQFF. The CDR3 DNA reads TGTGCCAGCAGGCAAAGCTCCTACAATGAGCAGTTCTTC. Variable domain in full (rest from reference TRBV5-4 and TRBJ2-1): ETGVTQSPTHLIKTRGQQVTLRCSSQSGHNTVSWYQQALGQGPQFIFQYYREEENGRGNFPPRFSGLQFPNYSSELNVNALELDDSALYLCASRQSSYNEQFFGPGTRLTVL.

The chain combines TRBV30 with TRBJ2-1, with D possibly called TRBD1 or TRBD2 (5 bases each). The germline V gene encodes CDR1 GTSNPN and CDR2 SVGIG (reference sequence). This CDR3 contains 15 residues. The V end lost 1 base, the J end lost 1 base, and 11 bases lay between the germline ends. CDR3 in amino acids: CAWSGGTRSYNEQFF. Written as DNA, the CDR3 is TGTGCCTGGAGTGGGGGGACCCGTTCCTACAATGAGCAGTTCTTC.

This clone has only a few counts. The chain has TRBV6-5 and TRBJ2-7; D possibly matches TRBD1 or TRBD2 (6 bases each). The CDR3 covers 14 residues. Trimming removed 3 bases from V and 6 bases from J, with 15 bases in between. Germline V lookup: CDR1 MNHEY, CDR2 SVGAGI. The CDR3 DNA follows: TGTGCCAGCAGTTATTATTCCGGGGGCGGCGAGCAGTACTTC. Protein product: CASSYYSGGGEQYF.

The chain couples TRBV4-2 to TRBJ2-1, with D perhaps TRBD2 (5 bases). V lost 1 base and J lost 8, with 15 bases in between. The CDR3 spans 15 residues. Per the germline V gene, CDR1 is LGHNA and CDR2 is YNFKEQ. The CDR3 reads CASSQGPSRGHEQFF. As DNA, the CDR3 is TGTGCCAGCAGCCAAGGCCCTTCTAGAGGGCATGAGCAGTTCTTC.

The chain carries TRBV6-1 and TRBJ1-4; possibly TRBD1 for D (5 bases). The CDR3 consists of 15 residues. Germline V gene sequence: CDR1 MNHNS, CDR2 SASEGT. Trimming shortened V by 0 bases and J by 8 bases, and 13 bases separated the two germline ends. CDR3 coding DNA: TGTGCCAGCAGTGAAGCGGACACCCTGGGGGAAAAACTGTTTTTT. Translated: CASSEADTLGEKLFF.

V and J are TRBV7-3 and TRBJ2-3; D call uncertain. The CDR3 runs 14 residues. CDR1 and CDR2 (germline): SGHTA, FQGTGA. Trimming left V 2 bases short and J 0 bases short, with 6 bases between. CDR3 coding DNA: TGTGCCAGCAGCTTAGAGGACAGCACAGATACGCAGTATTTT. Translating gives CASSLEDSTDTQYF.